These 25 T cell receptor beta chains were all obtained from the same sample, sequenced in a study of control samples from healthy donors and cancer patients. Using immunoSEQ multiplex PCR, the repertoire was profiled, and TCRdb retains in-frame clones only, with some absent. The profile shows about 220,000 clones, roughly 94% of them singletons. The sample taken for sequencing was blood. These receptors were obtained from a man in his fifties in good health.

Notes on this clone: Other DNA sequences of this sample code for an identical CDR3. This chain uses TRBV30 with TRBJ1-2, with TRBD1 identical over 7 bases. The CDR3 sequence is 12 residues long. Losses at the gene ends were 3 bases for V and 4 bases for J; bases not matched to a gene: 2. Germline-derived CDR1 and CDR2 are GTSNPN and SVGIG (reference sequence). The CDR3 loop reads CAWSRGSYGYTF. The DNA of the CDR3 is TGTGCCTGGAGCAGGGGGAGCTATGGCTACACCTTC.

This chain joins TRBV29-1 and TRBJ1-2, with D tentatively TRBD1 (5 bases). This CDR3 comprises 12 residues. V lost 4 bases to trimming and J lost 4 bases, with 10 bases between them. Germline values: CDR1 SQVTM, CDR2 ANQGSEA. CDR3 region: CSVGGGVYGYTF. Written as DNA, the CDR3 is TGCAGCGTTGGAGGAGGGGTCTATGGCTACACCTTC.

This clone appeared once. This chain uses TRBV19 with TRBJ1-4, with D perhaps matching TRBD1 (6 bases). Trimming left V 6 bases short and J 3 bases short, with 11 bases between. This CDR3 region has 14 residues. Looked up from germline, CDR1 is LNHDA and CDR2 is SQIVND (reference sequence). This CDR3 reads CASRRDNPNEKLFF. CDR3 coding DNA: TGTGCCAGTAGACGGGACAACCCTAATGAAAAACTGTTTTTT.

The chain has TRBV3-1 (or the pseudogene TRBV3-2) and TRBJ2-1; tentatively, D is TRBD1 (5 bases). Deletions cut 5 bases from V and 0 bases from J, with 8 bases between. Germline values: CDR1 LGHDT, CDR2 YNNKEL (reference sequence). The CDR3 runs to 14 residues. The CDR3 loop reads CASSLDISYNEQFF. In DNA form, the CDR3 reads TGTGCCAGCAGCTTGGACATCTCCTACAATGAGCAGTTCTTC.

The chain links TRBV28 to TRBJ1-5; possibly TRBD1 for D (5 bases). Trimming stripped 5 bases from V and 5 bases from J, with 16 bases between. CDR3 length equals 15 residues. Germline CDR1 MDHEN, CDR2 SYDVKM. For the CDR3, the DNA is TGTGCCAGCAGTACTACAGGTACCTATTATCAGCCCCAGCATTTT. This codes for CASSTTGTYYQPQHF. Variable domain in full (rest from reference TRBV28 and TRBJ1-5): DVKVTQSSRYLVKRTGEKVFLECVQDMDHENMFWYRQDPGLGLRLIYFSYDVKMKEKGDIPEGYSVSREKKERFSLILESASTNQTSMYLCASSTTGTYYQPQHFGDGTRLSIL.

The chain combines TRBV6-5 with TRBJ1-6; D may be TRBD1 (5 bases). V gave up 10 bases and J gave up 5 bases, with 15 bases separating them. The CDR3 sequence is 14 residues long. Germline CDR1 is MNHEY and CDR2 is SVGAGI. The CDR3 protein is CAIKGTADNSPLHF. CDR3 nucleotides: TGTGCCATCAAGGGGACGGCGGATAATTCACCCCTCCACTTT.

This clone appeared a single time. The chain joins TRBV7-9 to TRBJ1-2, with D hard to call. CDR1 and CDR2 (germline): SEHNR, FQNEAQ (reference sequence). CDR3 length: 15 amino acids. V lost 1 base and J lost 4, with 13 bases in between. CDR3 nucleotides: TGTGCCAGCAGCTTAGGGACGCCGGCCACCTATGGCTACACCTTC. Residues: CASSLGTPATYGYTF.

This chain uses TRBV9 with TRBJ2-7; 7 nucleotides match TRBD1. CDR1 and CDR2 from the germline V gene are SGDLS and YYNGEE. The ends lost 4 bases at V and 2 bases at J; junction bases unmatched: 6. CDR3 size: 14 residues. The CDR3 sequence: CASSPRDSPYEQYF. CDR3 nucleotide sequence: TGTGCCAGCAGCCCACGGGACAGCCCCTACGAGCAGTACTTC.

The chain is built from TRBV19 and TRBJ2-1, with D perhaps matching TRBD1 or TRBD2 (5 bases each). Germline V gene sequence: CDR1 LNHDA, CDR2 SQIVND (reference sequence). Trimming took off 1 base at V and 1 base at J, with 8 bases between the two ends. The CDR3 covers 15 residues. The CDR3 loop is CASSIGDESYNEQFF. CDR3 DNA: TGTGCCAGTAGTATAGGGGACGAATCCTACAATGAGCAGTTCTTC. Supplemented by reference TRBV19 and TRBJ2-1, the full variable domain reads DGGITQSPKYLFRKEGQNVTLSCEQNLNHDAMYWYRQDPGQGLRLIYYSQIVNDFQKGDIAEGYSVSREKKESFPLTVTSAQKNPTAFYLCASSIGDESYNEQFFGPGTRLTVL.

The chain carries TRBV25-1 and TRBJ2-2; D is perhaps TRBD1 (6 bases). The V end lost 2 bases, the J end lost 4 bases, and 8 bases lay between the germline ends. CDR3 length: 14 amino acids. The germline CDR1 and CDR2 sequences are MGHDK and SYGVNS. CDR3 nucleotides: TGTGCCAGCAGTGAAACAGGGTTCACCGGGGAGCTGTTTTTT. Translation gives CASSETGFTGELFF.

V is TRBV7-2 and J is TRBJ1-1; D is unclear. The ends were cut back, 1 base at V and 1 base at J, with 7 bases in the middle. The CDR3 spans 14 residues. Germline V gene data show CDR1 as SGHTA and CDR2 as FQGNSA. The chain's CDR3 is CASSLGGTNTEAFF. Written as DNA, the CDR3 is TGTGCCAGCAGCTTAGGCGGAACGAACACTGAAGCTTTCTTT.

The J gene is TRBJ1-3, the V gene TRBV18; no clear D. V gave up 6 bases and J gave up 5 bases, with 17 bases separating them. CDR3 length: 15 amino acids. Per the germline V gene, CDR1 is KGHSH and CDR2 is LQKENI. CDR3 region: CASSLSSDRRNTIYF. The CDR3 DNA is TGTGCCAGCTCTCTAAGCTCGGACCGGAGAAACACCATATATTTT.

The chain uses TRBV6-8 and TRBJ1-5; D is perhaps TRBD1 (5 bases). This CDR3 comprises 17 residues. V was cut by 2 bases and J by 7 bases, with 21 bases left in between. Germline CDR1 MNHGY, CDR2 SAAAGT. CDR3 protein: CASSYPGPRVGEQPQHF. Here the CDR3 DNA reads TGTGCCAGCAGTTACCCTGGGCCCAGGGTAGGAGAACAGCCCCAGCATTTT.

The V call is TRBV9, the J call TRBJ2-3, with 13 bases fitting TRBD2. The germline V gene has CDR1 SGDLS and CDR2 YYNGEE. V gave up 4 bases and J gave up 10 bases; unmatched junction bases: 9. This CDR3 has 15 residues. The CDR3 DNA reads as TGTGCCAGCAGCTTCGGGACTAGCGGGACGGGCTCGCAGTATTTT. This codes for CASSFGTSGTGSQYF.

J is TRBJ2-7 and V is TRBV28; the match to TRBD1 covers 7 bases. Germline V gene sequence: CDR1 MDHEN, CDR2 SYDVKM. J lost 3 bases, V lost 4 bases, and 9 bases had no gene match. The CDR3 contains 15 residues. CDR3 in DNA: TGTGCCAGCAGTTCCCAGGGGGTTGTGAACTACGAGCAGTACGTC. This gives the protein CASSSQGVVNYEQYV.

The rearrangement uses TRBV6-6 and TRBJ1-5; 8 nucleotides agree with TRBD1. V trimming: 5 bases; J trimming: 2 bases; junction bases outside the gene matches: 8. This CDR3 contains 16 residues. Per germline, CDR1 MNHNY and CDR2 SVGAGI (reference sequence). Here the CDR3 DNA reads TGTGCCAGCAGTCGACAGGGGCGGGTCGGCAATCAGCCCCAGCATTTT. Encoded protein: CASSRQGRVGNQPQHF.

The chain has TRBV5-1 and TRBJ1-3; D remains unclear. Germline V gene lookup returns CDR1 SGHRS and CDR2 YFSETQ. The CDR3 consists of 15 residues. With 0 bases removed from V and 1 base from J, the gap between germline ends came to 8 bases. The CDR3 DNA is TGCGCCAGCAGCTTGGGGCCATTATCTGGAAACACCATATATTTT. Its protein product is CASSLGPLSGNTIYF.

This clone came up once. The CDR3 is CASSRTGNNEQFF. The CDR3 DNA follows: TGTGCCAGCAGTAGGACAGGGAACAATGAGCAGTTCTTC. This rearrangement joins TRBV6-5 to TRBJ2-1; 8 bases align to TRBD1. This CDR3 has 13 residues. Germline V gene data show CDR1 as MNHEY and CDR2 as SVGAGI. The V segment lost 5 bases and the J segment 5 bases; nucleotides outside the gene matches: 2.

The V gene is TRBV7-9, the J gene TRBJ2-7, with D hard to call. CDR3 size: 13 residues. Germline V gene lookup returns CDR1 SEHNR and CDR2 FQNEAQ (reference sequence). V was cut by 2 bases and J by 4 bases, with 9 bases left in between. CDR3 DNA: TGTGCCAGCAGCTTAATGGCTCGGTACGAGCAGTACTTC. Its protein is CASSLMARYEQYF.

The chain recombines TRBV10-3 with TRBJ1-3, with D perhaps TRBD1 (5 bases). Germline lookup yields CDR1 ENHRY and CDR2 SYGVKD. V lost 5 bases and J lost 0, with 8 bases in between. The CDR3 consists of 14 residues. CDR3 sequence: CAISPGLSGNTIYF. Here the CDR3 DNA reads TGTGCCATCAGTCCGGGACTCTCTGGAAACACCATATATTTT.

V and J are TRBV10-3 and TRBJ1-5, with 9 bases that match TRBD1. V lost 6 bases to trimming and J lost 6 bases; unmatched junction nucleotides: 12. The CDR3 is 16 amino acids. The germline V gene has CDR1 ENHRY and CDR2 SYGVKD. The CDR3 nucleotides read TGTGCCATCAGCAGATCGACAGGGGGGGATGGTCAGCCCCAGCATTTT. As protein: CAISRSTGGDGQPQHF.

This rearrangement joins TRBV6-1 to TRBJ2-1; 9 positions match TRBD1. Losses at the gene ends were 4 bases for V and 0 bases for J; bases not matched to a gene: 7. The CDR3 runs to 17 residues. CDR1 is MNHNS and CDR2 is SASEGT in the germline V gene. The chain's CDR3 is CASSGEGQGSSYNEQFF. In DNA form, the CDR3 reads TGTGCCAGCAGTGGAGAGGGACAGGGTAGCTCCTACAATGAGCAGTTCTTC.

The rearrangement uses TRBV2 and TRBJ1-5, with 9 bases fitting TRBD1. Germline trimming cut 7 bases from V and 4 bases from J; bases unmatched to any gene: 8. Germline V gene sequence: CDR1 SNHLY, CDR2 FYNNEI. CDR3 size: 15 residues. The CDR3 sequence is CASMGGQGGNQPQHF. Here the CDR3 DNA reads TGTGCCAGCATGGGGGGACAGGGAGGGAATCAGCCCCAGCATTTT. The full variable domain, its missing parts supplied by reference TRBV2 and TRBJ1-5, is EPEVTQTPSHQVTQMGQEVILRCVPISNHLYFYWYRQILGQKVEFLVSFYNNEISEKSEIFDDQFSVERPDGSNFTLKIRSTKLEDSAMYFCASMGGQGGNQPQHFGDGTRLSIL.

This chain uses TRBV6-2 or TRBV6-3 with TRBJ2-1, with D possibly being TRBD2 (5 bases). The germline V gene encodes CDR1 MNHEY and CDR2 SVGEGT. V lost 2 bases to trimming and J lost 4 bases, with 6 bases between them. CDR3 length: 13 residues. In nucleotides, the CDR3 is TGTGCCAGCAGTTACGACTATTACAATGAGCAGTTCTTC. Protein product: CASSYDYYNEQFF.

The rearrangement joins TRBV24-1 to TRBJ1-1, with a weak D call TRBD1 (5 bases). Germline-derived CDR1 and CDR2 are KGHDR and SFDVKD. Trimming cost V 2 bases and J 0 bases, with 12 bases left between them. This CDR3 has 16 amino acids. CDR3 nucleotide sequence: TGTGCCACCAGTGATTCCACATCAGGGTTGAACACTGAAGCTTTCTTT. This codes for CATSDSTSGLNTEAFF.